This T cell receptor beta chain originates from a study of T-cell reconstitution after alpha-beta-depleted transplantation in children. It was with unique molecular identifiers that the TCRbeta library was prepared. MiXCR was run by TCRdb on the PCR reads, yielding one entry per CDR3 protein. The sample lists roughly 500,000 distinct CDR3 sequences, less than 35% occurring once. Germline CDR1 reads SGHTA; CDR2 reads FQGNSA. The V end lost 4 bases, the J end lost 1 base, and 7 bases lay between the germline ends. This CDR3 contains 13 residues. This specimen consisted of PBMCs from the stem cell graft donor, obtained from the stem cell graft. This clonotype was sampled from a human donor who donated a stem cell graft to a child with aplastic anemia. The chain has TRBV7-2 and TRBJ2-5; D remains unclear. The CDR3 DNA reads TGTGCCAGCAGCTACCGACCCCAAGAGACCCAGTACTTC. Residues: CASSYRPQETQYF.